These 10 T cell receptor beta chains came from one sample sequenced in a study of post-analysis software for immune sequencing data. These receptors' targets are unknown. Findings and limits, study-wide: Controls showed lower frequencies than patients for roughly 5 TRBV segments, and TRBV5-6, TRBV5-1 and TRBV20-1 were among these.

Sequencing libraries made from TCR beta cDNA carried unique molecular identifiers. Each CDR3 protein is one row after TCRdb ran MiXCR on the PCR reads. This table holds around 260,000 distinct CDR3 sequences, 35% to 45% found once. The source material was blood. The source of these receptors is a girl aged 5-17 years with multiple sclerosis.

This clonotype has a single count. The chain is built from TRBV6-6 and TRBJ2-5; TRBD1 agrees at 7 bases. CDR1 is MNHNY and CDR2 is SVGAGI in the germline V gene (reference sequence). The ends lost 2 bases at V and 2 bases at J; junction bases unmatched: 11. CDR3 length: 17 residues. The CDR3 is CASSYGQGVTGQETQYF. The DNA of the CDR3 is TGTGCCAGCAGTTACGGCCAGGGGGTGACAGGGCAAGAGACCCAGTACTTC.

This clonotype has a count of ten or more. The CDR3 region is CASSPRDGGQETQYF. The CDR3 DNA reads as TGTGCCAGCTCGCCCCGGGACGGCGGCCAAGAGACCCAGTACTTC. This chain links TRBV18 with TRBJ2-5; D could derive from TRBD1 or TRBD2 (5 bases each). Germline CDR1 reads KGHSH; CDR2 reads LQKENI. Trimming pared 6 bases from V and 1 base from J, leaving 15 bases between. The CDR3 totals 15 residues.

V gene TRBV20-1 combines with J gene TRBJ1-2, with D possibly matching TRBD1 (5 bases). Trimming removed 6 bases at V and 1 base at J, with 15 bases between. This CDR3 comprises 14 residues. CDR1 and CDR2 from the germline V gene are DFQATT and SNEGSKA (reference sequence). CDR3 protein: CSALGERVNYGYTF. CDR3 nucleotide sequence: TGCAGTGCCCTGGGGGAAAGGGTTAACTATGGCTACACCTTC.

The chain links TRBV29-1 to TRBJ2-3; TRBD2 agrees at 8 bases. Germline V CDR1 and CDR2: SQVTM, ANQGSEA. V was pared by 4 bases and J by 4 bases, with 13 bases of the junction left unmatched. The length of the CDR3 is 16 residues. The CDR3 sequence is CSVVASGLIGADTQYF. CDR3 in DNA: TGCAGCGTTGTGGCTAGCGGGCTTATTGGGGCAGATACGCAGTATTTT.

This clonotype occurred many times. The chain recombines TRBV20-1 with TRBJ2-1; D gene uncertain. The V end lost 2 bases, the J end lost 0 bases, and 8 bases lay between the germline ends. The CDR3 consists of 14 residues. Germline CDR1 and CDR2: DFQATT and SNEGSKA (reference sequence). CDR3 coding DNA: TGCAGTGCTAGATACGCAGGCTCCTACAATGAGCAGTTCTTC. This sequence encodes CSARYAGSYNEQFF.

In regard to this clonotype: One junction end disagrees with the germline gene, perhaps due to a read error. This chain uses TRBV5-5 with TRBJ2-1; 10 positions agree with TRBD2. The CDR3 covers 19 residues. Germline V gives CDR1 SGHKS, CDR2 YYEKEE (reference sequence). As DNA, the CDR3 is TGTGCCAGCAGCTTGCAGACTAGCGGGTCAATTAGCTCCTGCAATGAGCAGTTCTTC. Translation gives CASSLQTSGSISSCNEQFF.

This clonotype was seen repeatedly, ten times or more. V and J are TRBV2 and TRBJ2-4; TRBD2 is a possible D gene (6 bases). The CDR3 runs 16 residues. Deletions cut 3 bases from V and 0 bases from J, with 12 bases between. CDR1 SNHLY and CDR2 FYNNEI come from the germline V gene. The CDR3 DNA sequence: TGTGCCAGCAGTGAGGGTCTAGCGAAAGCCAAAAACATTCAGTACTTC. This encodes CASSEGLAKAKNIQYF.

This clonotype was seen a handful of times. Possible read error: a much larger clone is one base away. The V gene is TRBV5-5, the J gene TRBJ1-2; 7 nucleotides line up with TRBD1. CDR1 and CDR2 from the germline V gene are SGHKS and YYEKEE (reference sequence). This CDR3 contains 13 residues. CDR3 sequence reads: CASSPDRVYSYTF. DNA of the CDR3: TGTGCCAGCAGTCCTGACAGGGTCTATAGCTACACCTTC.

This clonotype was seen at least ten times. CDR3 bases: TGTGCCAGCAGTTTACTAGCGCTCCAAGAGACCCAGTACTTC. Its protein product is CASSLLALQETQYF. This chain connects TRBV7-9 to TRBJ2-5, with 7 bases aligning to TRBD2. With 6 bases clipped from V and 1 base from J, the junction kept 5 bases outside the gene matches. Germline CDR1 is SEHNR and CDR2 is FQNEAQ (reference sequence). This CDR3 region has 14 residues. Using reference TRBV7-9 and TRBJ2-5 for the parts outside the CDR3, the full variable domain is DTGVSQNPRHKITKRGQNVTFRCDPISEHNRLYWYRQTLGQGPEFLTYFQNEAQLEKSRLLSDRFSAERPKGSFSTLEIQRTEQGDSAMYLCASSLLALQETQYFGPGTRLLVL.

The CDR3 sequence is CASSIQGASYEQYF. The CDR3 DNA reads as TGTGCCAGCAGCATCCAGGGGGCATCCTACGAGCAGTACTTC. This chain uses TRBV7-9 with TRBJ2-7; 8 nucleotides line up with TRBD1. Germline V CDR1 and CDR2: SEHNR, FQNEAQ (reference sequence). The CDR3 is 14 residues long. V shed 5 bases and J 1 base; nucleotides not matched to a gene: 4.